These T cell receptor beta chains were read from a single sample in a study of OX40 agonist ivuxolimab in advanced cancers. Using immunoSEQ multiplex PCR, the repertoire was profiled, and TCRdb retains in-frame clones only, with some absent. The sample consists of tens of thousands of clones, approximately 86% of them appearing once. The sample in question was CD4+ or CD8+ T cells sorted from blood, obtained in a trial of the OX40 agonist ivuxolimab. The receptors come from an adult with an advanced solid tumor such as melanoma, head and neck, liver or kidney cancer. Both conserved end residues are part of each CDR3. A D gene is named only where the DNA matches it firmly. A clone size is listed for some rows: how often the clone was seen (once, few, many), or a class if it is expanded.

V,D,J,size,DNA,CDR3
TRBV23-1,-,TRBJ2-2,once,TGCGCCAGCAGTCAATCGAAGACGGTGAACACCGGGGAGCTGTTTTTT,CASSQSKTVNTGELFF
TRBV4-1,-,TRBJ2-4,-,TGCGCCAGCAGCCAAGATGGGGGTCCCAAAAACATTCAGTACTTC,CASSQDGGPKNIQYF
TRBV19,TRBD1,TRBJ1-6,once,TGTGCCAGTAGTATGACAGGGGGGGATGATTCACCCCTCCACTTT,CASSMTGGDDSPLHF
TRBV27,-,TRBJ2-5,-,TGTGCCAGCCCAACTGCAGGGAACCAAGAGACCCAGTACTTC,CASPTAGNQETQYF
TRBV7-2,TRBD2,TRBJ2-5,-,TGTGCCAGCAGCTCCAGACTAGCGGGACGGGTAGGCAGAGAGACCCAGTACTTC,CASSSRLAGRVGRETQYF
TRBV11-2,-,TRBJ1-2,-,TGTGCCAGCAGCCTCTCGGGCAGCTATGGCTACACCTTC,CASSLSGSYGYTF
TRBV7-3,-,TRBJ1-1,once,TGTGCCAGCAGCGTACAGGGTGGGGTTGAAGCTTTCTTT,CASSVQGGVEAFF
TRBV13,-,TRBJ2-3,-,TGTGCCAGCAGCTCCGGGACTCTCACAGATACGCAGTATTTT,CASSSGTLTDTQYF
TRBV30,-,TRBJ2-7,-,TGTGCCTGGAGTGGGGGCCTCGTGCTCGAGCAGTACTTC,CAWSGGLVLEQYF
TRBV19,-,TRBJ2-5,-,TGTGCCAGTAGTATTTCGGGGGTCTTTGGGGAGACCCAGTACTTC,CASSISGVFGETQYF
TRBV9,-,TRBJ2-1,-,TGTGCCAGCAGCCCGAGGGGGGGTAGCACACTTTACAATGAGCAGTTCTTC,CASSPRGGSTLYNEQFF
TRBV28,-,TRBJ1-2,-,TGTGCCAGCAGTTTCCCCCAAGTAGGAGGCTACACCTTC,CASSFPQVGGYTF
TRBV28,TRBD1,TRBJ1-5,once,TGTGCCAGCAGCCACGGACAGGTGTATGGTCAGCCCCAGCATTTT,CASSHGQVYGQPQHF
TRBV28,-,TRBJ2-7,-,TGTGCCAGCAGTTTATACAGATACGAGCAGTACTTC,CASSLYRYEQYF
TRBV5-1,-,TRBJ2-7,few,TGCGCCAGCAGCTTGGTCGGGTACGAGCAGTACTTC,CASSLVGYEQYF
TRBV7-2,-,TRBJ2-3,-,TGTGCCAGCAGCTTAGAACTAGTAACAGATACGCAGTATTTT,CASSLELVTDTQYF